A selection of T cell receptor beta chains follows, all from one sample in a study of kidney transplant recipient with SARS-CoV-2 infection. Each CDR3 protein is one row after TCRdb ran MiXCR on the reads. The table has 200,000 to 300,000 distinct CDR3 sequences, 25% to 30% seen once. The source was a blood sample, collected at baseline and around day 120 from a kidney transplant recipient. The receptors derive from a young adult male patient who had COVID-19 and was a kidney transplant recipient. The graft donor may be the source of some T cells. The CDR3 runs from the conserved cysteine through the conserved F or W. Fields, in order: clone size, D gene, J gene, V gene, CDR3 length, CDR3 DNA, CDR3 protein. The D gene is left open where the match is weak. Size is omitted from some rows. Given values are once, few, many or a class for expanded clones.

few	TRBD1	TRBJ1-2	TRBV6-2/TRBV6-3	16	TGTGCCAGTTACGGGGGTCCGGGACAGGGAACGGATGGCTACACCTTC	CASYGGPGQGTDGYTF
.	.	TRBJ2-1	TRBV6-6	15	TGTGCCAGCAGTCCCCGGGACGGAGTATACAATGAGCAGTTCTTC	CASSPRDGVYNEQFF
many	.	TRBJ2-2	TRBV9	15	TGTGCCAGCAGCGCTGCCCAGACAGTAACCGGGGAGCTGTTTTTT	CASSAAQTVTGELFF
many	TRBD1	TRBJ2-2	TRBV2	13	TGTGCCAGCAGGACCAGGGGGACCGGGGAGCTGTTTTTT	CASRTRGTGELFF
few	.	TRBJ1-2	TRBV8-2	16	TGTGGCAGTCGAACATATGATAGCCGAAAGACCTATGGCTACACCTTC	CGSRTYDSRKTYGYTF
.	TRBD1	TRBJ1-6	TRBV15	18	TGTGCCACCAGCAACCGGGACAGGGTTTTCGTTCGCGGTTCACCCCTCCACTTT	CATSNRDRVFVRGSPLHF
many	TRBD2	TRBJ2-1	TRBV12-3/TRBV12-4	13	TGTGCCAGCAGTTTCATCGGGGGGGGCGAGCAGTTCTTC	CASSFIGGGEQFF
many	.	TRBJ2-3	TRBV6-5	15	TGTGCCAGCAGTGTGGAGCGGGCACGCACAGATACGCAGTATTTT	CASSVERARTDTQYF
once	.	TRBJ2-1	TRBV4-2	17	TGTGCCAGCAGCCAAGATTGGGGGGCTGACGGGTACAATGAGCAGTTCTTC	CASSQDWGADGYNEQFF
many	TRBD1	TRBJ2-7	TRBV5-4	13	TGTGCCAGCAGCTGGACAGGCGCTTGGGAGCAGTACTTC	CASSWTGAWEQYF
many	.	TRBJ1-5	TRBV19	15	TGTGCCAGTAGAAGGGGCGATTATAGCAATCAGCCCCAGCATTTT	CASRRGDYSNQPQHF
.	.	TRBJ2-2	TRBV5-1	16	TGCGCCAACAGCTTGGCGCCAGGAGTTGGTACCGGGGAGCTGTTTTTT	CANSLAPGVGTGELFF
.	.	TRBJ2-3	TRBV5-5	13	TGTGCCAGCAGCTTCGACTCGCCGGGTACGCAGTATTTT	CASSFDSPGTQYF
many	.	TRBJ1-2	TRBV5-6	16	TGTGCCAGCTTGGCCGACAATAGTCGAAAGACCTATGGCTACACCTTC	CASLADNSRKTYGYTF
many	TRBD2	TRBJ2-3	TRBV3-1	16	TGTGCCAGCAGCTTTACCCTACTAGCGGGATCAGATACGCAGTATTTT	CASSFTLLAGSDTQYF
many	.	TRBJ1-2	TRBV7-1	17	TGTGCCAGCAGCTTGATCGATCACGAGGGAAAGACCTATGGCTACACCTTC	CASSLIDHEGKTYGYTF
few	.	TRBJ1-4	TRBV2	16	TGTGCCAGCAGTGGGAAGATTACAGCAACTAATGAAAAACTGTTTTTT	CASSGKITATNEKLFF
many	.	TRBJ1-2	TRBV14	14	TGTGCCAGCAGCCAACAGGACGGAAACTATGGCTACACCTTC	CASSQQDGNYGYTF
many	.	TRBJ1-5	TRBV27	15	TGTGCCAGCGGCCGGGGCGGGGGGGGCAATCAGCCCCAGCATTTT	CASGRGGGGNQPQHF
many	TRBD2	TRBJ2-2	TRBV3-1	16	TGTGCCAGCAGCCATCCCCCGGGACTAGCGGGGGTGGAGCTGTTTTTT	CASSHPPGLAGVELFF
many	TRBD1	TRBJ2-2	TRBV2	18	TGTGCCAGCAGCCCCATTCGACAGGGCGGAACGAACACCGGGGAGCTGTTTTTT	CASSPIRQGGTNTGELFF
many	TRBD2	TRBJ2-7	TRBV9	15	TGTGCCAGCAGCGTAGGACTAGCGGGGACCTACGAGCAGTACTTC	CASSVGLAGTYEQYF
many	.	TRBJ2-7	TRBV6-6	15	TGTGCCAGCAGTTACTCTGGGGGCCTCTCCTACGAGCAGTACTTC	CASSYSGGLSYEQYF
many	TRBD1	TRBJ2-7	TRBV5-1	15	TGCGCCAGCAGCCCGACAGGGGGAGGGGAGTACGAGCAGTACTTC	CASSPTGGGEYEQYF
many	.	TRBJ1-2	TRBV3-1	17	TGTGCCAGCAGCTTTTGGATCACCCTTCGAAAGACCTATGGCTACACCTTC	CASSFWITLRKTYGYTF
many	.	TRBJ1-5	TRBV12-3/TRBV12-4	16	TGTGCCAGCACGACCTCCCGGGGGGGCAGGAATCAGCCCCAGCATTTT	CASTTSRGGRNQPQHF
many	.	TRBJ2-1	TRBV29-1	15	TGCAGCGTTGAAGATCTCCATAGCTCCTACAATGAGCAGTTCTTC	CSVEDLHSSYNEQFF
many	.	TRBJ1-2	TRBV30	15	TGTGCCTGGAGTAATGGAGCAGGGGCTAACTATGGCTACACCTTC	CAWSNGAGANYGYTF
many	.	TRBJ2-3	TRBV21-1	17	TGTGCCAGCAGAGACGTCTTAGCTACAGTCATGCAAGATACGCAGTATTTT	CASRDVLATVMQDTQYF
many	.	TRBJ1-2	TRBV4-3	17	TGCGCCAGCAGCTTGCGACGAGGACGTCGAAAGACCTATGGCTACACCTTC	CASSLRRGRRKTYGYTF
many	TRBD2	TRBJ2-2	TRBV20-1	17	TGCAGTGCTAGAGGCGGGTTAGGGAGCGGGGGCACCGGGGAGCTGTTTTTT	CSARGGLGSGGTGELFF
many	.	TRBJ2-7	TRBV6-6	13	TGTGCCAGCAGTTACTCAGATCTCTACGAGCAGTACTTC	CASSYSDLYEQYF
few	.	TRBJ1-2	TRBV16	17	TGTGCCAGCAGCGAACGTTCGGTCGTTAGAAAGACCTATGGCTACACCTTC	CASSERSVVRKTYGYTF
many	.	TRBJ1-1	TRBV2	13	TGTGCCAGCAGTGAAAACGCAGACACTGAAGCTTTCTTT	CASSENADTEAFF
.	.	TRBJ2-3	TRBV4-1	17	TGCGCCAGCAGCCAAGTTTTAATTGGCAGGAACACAGATACGCAGTATTTT	CASSQVLIGRNTDTQYF
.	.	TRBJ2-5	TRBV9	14	TGTGCCAGCAGCGTAGGTAGGATCCAAGAGACCCAGTACTTC	CASSVGRIQETQYF
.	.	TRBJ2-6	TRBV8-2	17	TGTGGCAAACGGCTCAGGATAACACGAAGTCGGGCCAACGTCCTGACTTTC	CGKRLRITRSRANVLTF
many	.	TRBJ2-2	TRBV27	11	TGTGCCAGCAGTTACGCCGGGGAGCTGTTTTTT	CASSYAGELFF
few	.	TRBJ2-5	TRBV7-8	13	TGTGCCAGCAAGTGGGGGATCCAAGAGACCCAGTACTTC	CASKWGIQETQYF
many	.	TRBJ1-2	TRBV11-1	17	TGTGCCAGCAGCAGATCTTATAAGGCTGGAAAGACCTATGGCTACACCTTC	CASSRSYKAGKTYGYTF
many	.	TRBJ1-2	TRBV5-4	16	TGTGCCAGCGAGGACAACGTACCAGGAAAGACCTATGGCTACACCTTC	CASEDNVPGKTYGYTF
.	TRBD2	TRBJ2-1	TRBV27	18	TGTGCCAGCAGCGCTAGAGCGGGGGCATTATTCTCCTACAATGAGCAGTTCTTC	CASSARAGALFSYNEQFF
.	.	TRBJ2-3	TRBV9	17	TGTGCCAGCAGCGTGAGTCTCGCGACAAATTTTCCAAATACGCAGTATTTT	CASSVSLATNFPNTQYF
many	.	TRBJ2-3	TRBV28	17	TGTGCCAGCAGTTTATCAGGCAGCCTTACTAGCACAGATACGCAGTATTTT	CASSLSGSLTSTDTQYF